Following are 14 T cell receptor beta chains from one sample sequenced in a study of human T cells and chemical hapten exposure. Time point reported: patch test 1, 2 weeks after DPC sensitization. Documented treatment: therapeutic diphenylcyclopropenone sensitization with weekly scalp DPC. TCRdb recomputed calls from the RACE reads with MiXCR, one row per CDR3 protein. The data hold around 75,000 distinct CDR3 sequences, with over 9.5% observed a single time. The sample consisted of whole blood, taken in connection with sensitization to the hapten diphenylcyclopropenone (DPC). The receptors were sampled from a woman aged 55 to 70 with alopecia areata. Some clones in this sample may be carry-over from other donors' samples.

As for this clonotype: A much more abundant neighbour one base away suggests this may be a read error. The chain uses TRBV3-1 and TRBJ1-4; D uncertain. Germline V CDR1 and CDR2: LGHDT, YNNKEL (reference sequence). The CDR3 extends over 17 amino acids. V was clipped by 2 bases and J by 0 bases, with 13 bases between them. CDR3 protein: CASSQLLFNSTNEKLFF. In nucleotides, the CDR3 is TGTGCCAGCAGCCAACTATTATTCAACTCAACTAATGAAAAACTGTTTTTT.

The CDR3 protein is CASSQMRSYEQYF. CDR3 nucleotide sequence: TGTGCCAGCAGCCAGATGCGGTCCTACGAGCAGTACTTC. J is TRBJ2-7 and V is TRBV3-1, with D unclear. This CDR3 is built from 13 residues. Trimming left V 3 bases short and J 1 base short, with 7 bases between. In germline, CDR1 is LGHDT, CDR2 YNNKEL (reference sequence).

This clonotype was observed many times. The chain is built from TRBV30 and TRBJ1-6; no clear D gene. This CDR3 contains 13 residues. V dropped 4 bases and J dropped 9 bases, with 13 bases sitting between them. Germline assignment: CDR1 GTSNPN and CDR2 SVGIG (reference sequence). The CDR3: CAWIADGSSPLHF. DNA for the CDR3: TGTGCCTGGATTGCGGATGGGTCTTCACCCCTCCACTTT. The whole variable domain, remainder taken from reference TRBV30 and TRBJ1-6, is SQTIHQWPATLVQPVGSPLSLECTVEGTSNPNLYWYRQAAGRGLQLLFYSVGIGQISSEVPQNLSASRPQDRQFILSSKKLLLSDSGFYLCAWIADGSSPLHFGNGTRLTVT.

The sample holds many counts of this clonotype. The V and J genes are TRBV6-6 and TRBJ1-1, with TRBD1 identical over 10 bases. V lost 9 bases and J lost 4; bases outside the gene matches: 8. Germline CDR1 reads MNHNY; CDR2 reads SVGAGI (reference sequence). This CDR3 comprises 14 residues. Here the CDR3 DNA reads TGTGCCAGTCTTATGCGGACAGGGGGCACTGAAGCTTTCTTT. Protein product: CASLMRTGGTEAFF.

This clonotype appeared many times. The V and J genes are TRBV4-1 and TRBJ1-3; TRBD1 agrees at 7 bases. The CDR3 spans 15 residues. Germline V lookup: CDR1 MGHRA, CDR2 YSYEKL. J lost 2 bases, V lost 1 base, and 2 bases had no gene match. The chain's CDR3 is CASSQVDRAGNTIYF. Written as DNA, the CDR3 is TGCGCCAGCAGCCAAGTCGACAGGGCTGGAAACACCATATATTTT.

This clonotype has just a few counts. The chain couples TRBV7-9 to TRBJ2-5; 7 nucleotides match TRBD2. This CDR3 is built from 15 residues. Germline assignment: CDR1 SEHNR and CDR2 FQNEAQ (reference sequence). V was clipped by 1 base and J by 2 bases; unmatched bases: 4. The CDR3 sequence is CASSLGGGNQETQYF. CDR3 coding DNA: TGTGCCAGCAGCTTAGGCGGGGGTAATCAAGAGACCCAGTACTTC. The full variable domain, with the rest looked up from reference TRBV7-9 and TRBJ2-5, is DTGVSQNPRHKITKRGQNVTFRCDPISEHNRLYWYRQTLGQGPEFLTYFQNEAQLEKSRLLSDRFSAERPKGSFSTLEIQRTEQGDSAMYLCASSLGGGNQETQYFGPGTRLLVL.

The chain links TRBV19 to TRBJ2-5; TRBD1 matches at 8 bases. The CDR3 sequence is 14 residues long. Germline assignment: CDR1 LNHDA and CDR2 SQIVND (reference sequence). Unmatched junction bases numbered 3, after V lost 3 bases and J lost 3 bases. The CDR3 DNA sequence: TGTGCCAGTAGTATCGGACAGGGCGAAGAGACCCAGTACTTC. This gives the protein CASSIGQGEETQYF.

The sample holds many counts of this clonotype. The gene calls are TRBV29-1 and TRBJ2-1; possible D gene TRBD2, 6 bases. CDR1 is SQVTM and CDR2 is ANQGSEA in the germline V gene. V lost 5 bases, J lost 6 bases, and 11 bases lay in between. The CDR3 contains 12 residues. CDR3 sequence: CSVSGWSNEQFF. Here the CDR3 DNA reads TGCAGCGTTAGCGGGTGGTCCAATGAGCAGTTCTTC.

There are many counts of this clonotype. This chain connects TRBV6-2 or TRBV6-3 to TRBJ2-6; TRBD1 might be the D (6 bases). This CDR3 is built from 17 residues. V gave up 2 bases and J gave up 0 bases, with 11 bases separating them. Germline values: CDR1 MNHEY, CDR2 SVGEGT. The DNA for the CDR3 is TGTGCCAGCAGTTACGGACAGAGTCTCTCTGGGGCCAACGTCCTGACTTTC. This sequence encodes CASSYGQSLSGANVLTF.

This clonotype has ten or more counts. The genes are TRBV6-1 and TRBJ1-6; D perhaps matches TRBD1 (5 bases). CDR3 length: 14 amino acids. Germline values: CDR1 MNHNS, CDR2 SASEGT. Between the trimmed V and J ends, which lost 6 bases and 7 bases, there was a span of 13 bases. This CDR3 reads CASSATRTNSPLHF. DNA for the CDR3: TGTGCCAGCAGCGCTACACGGACAAATTCACCCCTCCACTTT.

This clonotype was counted a few times. The chain has TRBV11-2 and TRBJ2-5; 7 nucleotides agree with TRBD2. The CDR3 has 17 residues. J gave up 3 bases and V 5 bases, and 15 bases lay outside the gene matches. CDR1 is SGHAT and CDR2 is FQNNGV in the germline V gene. CDR3 protein: CASSHLGARGIEETQYF. In DNA form, the CDR3 reads TGTGCCAGCAGCCATTTGGGAGCGCGGGGGATCGAAGAGACCCAGTACTTC. Combining the CDR3 with reference TRBV11-2 and TRBJ2-5 gives the whole variable domain EAGVAQSPRYKIIEKRQSVAFWCNPISGHATLYWYQQILGQGPKLLIQFQNNGVVDDSQLPKDRFSAERLKGVDSTLKIQPAKLEDSAVYLCASSHLGARGIEETQYFGPGTRLLVL.

This clonotype appeared many times. The CDR3 bases are TGTGCCAGCAGCCAAGGGCGGAATTCACCCCTCCACTTT. As protein: CASSQGRNSPLHF. V usage is TRBV3-1 and J usage is TRBJ1-6; D not certain. This CDR3 has 13 residues. Trimming cost V 1 base and J 7 bases, with 5 bases left between them. Germline V gene sequence: CDR1 LGHDT, CDR2 YNNKEL (reference sequence).

V is TRBV9 and J is TRBJ2-7, with 7 bases fitting TRBD2. The CDR3 runs to 14 residues. V lost 6 bases, J lost 2 bases, and 8 bases stayed unmatched. CDR1 and CDR2 from the germline V gene are SGDLS and YYNGEE. The CDR3 reads CASTPGGPPYEQYF. CDR3 nucleotide sequence: TGTGCCAGCACCCCGGGGGGTCCCCCCTACGAGCAGTACTTC.

This clonotype was picked up many times. The CDR3 loop reads CASSPSSGSDEQYF. DNA for the CDR3: TGTGCCAGCTCACCCTCGTCCGGTTCGGACGAGCAGTACTTC. This chain links TRBV18 with TRBJ2-7; D call uncertain. The CDR3 runs to 14 residues. The germline gives CDR1 KGHSH, CDR2 LQKENI. The ends were cut back, 3 bases at V and 5 bases at J, with 14 bases in the middle.